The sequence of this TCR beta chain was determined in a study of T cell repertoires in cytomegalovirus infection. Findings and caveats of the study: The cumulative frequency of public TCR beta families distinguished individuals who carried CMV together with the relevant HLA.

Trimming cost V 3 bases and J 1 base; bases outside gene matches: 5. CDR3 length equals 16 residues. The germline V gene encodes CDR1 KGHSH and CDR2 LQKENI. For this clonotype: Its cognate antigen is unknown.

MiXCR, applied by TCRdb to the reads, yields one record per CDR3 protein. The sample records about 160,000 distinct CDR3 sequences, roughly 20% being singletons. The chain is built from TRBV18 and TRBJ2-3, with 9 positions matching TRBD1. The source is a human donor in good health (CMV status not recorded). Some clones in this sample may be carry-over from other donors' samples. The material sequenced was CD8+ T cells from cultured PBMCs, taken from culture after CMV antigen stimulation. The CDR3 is CASSPPDRGGTDTQYF. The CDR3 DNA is TGTGCCAGCTCACCGCCGGACAGGGGAGGCACAGATACGCAGTATTTT.